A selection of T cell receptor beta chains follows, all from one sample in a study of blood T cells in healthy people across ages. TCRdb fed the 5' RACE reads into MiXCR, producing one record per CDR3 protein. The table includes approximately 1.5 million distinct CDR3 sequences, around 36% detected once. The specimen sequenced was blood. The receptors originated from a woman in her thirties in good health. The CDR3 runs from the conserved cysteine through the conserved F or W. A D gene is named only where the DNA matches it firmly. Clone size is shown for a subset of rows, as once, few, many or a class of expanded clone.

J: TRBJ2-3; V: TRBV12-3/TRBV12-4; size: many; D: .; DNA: TGTGCCAGCAGTTTAGGTGACAGCGATACGCAGTATTTT; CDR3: CASSLGDSDTQYF
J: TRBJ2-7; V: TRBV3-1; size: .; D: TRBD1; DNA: TGTGCCCGCAGTCAACCCTACCTCAGGGGGTCAACCTACGAGCAGTACTTC; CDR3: CARSQPYLRGSTYEQYF
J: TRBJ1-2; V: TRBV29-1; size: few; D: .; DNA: TGCAGCGTTGAAGCAGGAGTGGGAGTGAATGGCTACACCTTC; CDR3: CSVEAGVGVNGYTF
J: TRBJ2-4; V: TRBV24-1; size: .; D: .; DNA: TGTGCCACCAGTGATGGCCACATTCAGTACTTC; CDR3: CATSDGHIQYF
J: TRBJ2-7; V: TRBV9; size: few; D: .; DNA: TGTGCCAGCAGCCGAGGGGCGGCCAATCGAGACTACGAGCAGTACTTC; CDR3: CASSRGAANRDYEQYF
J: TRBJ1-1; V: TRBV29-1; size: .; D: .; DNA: TGCAGCGTCAGGGCTGTGAACACTGAAGCTTTCTTT; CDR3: CSVRAVNTEAFF
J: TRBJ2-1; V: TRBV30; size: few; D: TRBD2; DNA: TGTGCCTGGAGGGGCGGGAGTTCCTACAATGAGCAGTTCTTC; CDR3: CAWRGGSSYNEQFF
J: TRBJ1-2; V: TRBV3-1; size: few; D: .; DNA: TGTGCCAGCAGCCCCCCTTCCCAGGACAACTATGGCTACACCTTC; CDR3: CASSPPSQDNYGYTF
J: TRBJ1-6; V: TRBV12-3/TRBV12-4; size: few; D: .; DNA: TGTGCCAGCAGTTTAGGTTCTGATTGGCGTTCACCCCTCCACTTT; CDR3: CASSLGSDWRSPLHF
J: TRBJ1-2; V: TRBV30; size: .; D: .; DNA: TGTGCCTGGAGTCGAGATAGGACGGTCTTGGACTATGGCTACACCTTC; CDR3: CAWSRDRTVLDYGYTF
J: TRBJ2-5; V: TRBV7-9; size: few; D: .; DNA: TGTGCCAGCAGCTCCTCTCGGGCTGAGACCCAGTACTTC; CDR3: CASSSSRAETQYF
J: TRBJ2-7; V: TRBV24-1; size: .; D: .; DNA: TGTGCCACCAGTGATTCCCTCTACAATGAGCAGTACTTC; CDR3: CATSDSLYNEQYF
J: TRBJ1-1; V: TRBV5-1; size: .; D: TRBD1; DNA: TGCGCCAGCAGCTTGGTACCGACAGGGTTGGGGGGGAACACTGAAGCTTTCTTT; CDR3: CASSLVPTGLGGNTEAFF
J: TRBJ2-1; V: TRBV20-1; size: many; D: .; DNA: TGCAGTGCTAGAGATGTAGGGTCGAGGCCGAATGAGCAGTTCTTC; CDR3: CSARDVGSRPNEQFF
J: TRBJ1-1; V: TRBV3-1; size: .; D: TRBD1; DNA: TGTGCCAGCAGCCTGACCTCGACAGGGACGAACACTGAAGCTTTCTTT; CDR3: CASSLTSTGTNTEAFF
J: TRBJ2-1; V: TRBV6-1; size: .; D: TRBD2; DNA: TGTGCCAGCAGCTCCGGGACTAGCGGGGGACCATTGGATGAGCAGTTCTTC; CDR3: CASSSGTSGGPLDEQFF
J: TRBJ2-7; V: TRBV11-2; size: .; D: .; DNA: TGTGCCAGCAGCTTAGAATGGGCCGGGGGTGGCGAGCAGTACTTC; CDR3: CASSLEWAGGGEQYF
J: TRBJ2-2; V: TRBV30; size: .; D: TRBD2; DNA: TGTGCCTGGAGTGTTAAGGTGTCCGGGGGGGCGCGAACCGGGGAGCTGTTTTTT; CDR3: CAWSVKVSGGARTGELFF
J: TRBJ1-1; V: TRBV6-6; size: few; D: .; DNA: TGTGCCAGCAGTAACCGGGACACTGAAGCTTTCTTT; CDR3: CASSNRDTEAFF
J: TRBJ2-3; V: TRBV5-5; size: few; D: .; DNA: TGTGCCAGCAACTATATACAGGGAGATACGCAGTATTTT; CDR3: CASNYIQGDTQYF
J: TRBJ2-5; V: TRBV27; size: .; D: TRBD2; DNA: TGTGCCAGCAGTTCACCGTTTAGCGGGAGGCCCGGGAACAATGAGCAGTACTTC; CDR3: CASSSPFSGRPGNNEQYF
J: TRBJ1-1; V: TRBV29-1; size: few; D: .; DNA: TGCAGCGTCGCCCGTAGCAGGGAGAAAAGAACTGAAGCTTTCTTT; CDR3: CSVARSREKRTEAFF
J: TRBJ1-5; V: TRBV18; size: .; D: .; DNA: TGTGCCAGCTCACCCTCGGGGGAACAGCCCCAGCATTTT; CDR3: CASSPSGEQPQHF
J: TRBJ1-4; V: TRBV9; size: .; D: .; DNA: TGTGCCAGCAGCCCTATAGATGGGAGCGAAAAACTGTTTTTT; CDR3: CASSPIDGSEKLFF
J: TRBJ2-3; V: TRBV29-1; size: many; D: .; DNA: TGCAGCGTCGAACAGGTCACAGATACGCAGTATTTT; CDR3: CSVEQVTDTQYF
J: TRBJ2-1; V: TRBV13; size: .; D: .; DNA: TGTGCCAGCAGCGCCCCGGTGGAGACCCAGTTCTTC; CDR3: CASSAPVETQFF
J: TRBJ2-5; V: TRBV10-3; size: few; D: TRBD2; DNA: TGTGCCATCAGTGCCGGCAGCGGGGGCAACATTCAAGAGACCCAGTACTTC; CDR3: CAISAGSGGNIQETQYF
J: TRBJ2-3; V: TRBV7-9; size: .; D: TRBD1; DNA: TGTGCCAGCAGCTCCGGGACAGGGAGTGGGGGCAGCACAGATACGCAGTATTTT; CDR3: CASSSGTGSGGSTDTQYF
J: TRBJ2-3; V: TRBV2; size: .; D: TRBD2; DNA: TGTGCCAGCAGAGGGACTAGCGGGAGGGTTACAGATACGCAGTATTTT; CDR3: CASRGTSGRVTDTQYF
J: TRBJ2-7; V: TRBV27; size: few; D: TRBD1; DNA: TGTGCCAGCAAAGCAACCGGGACAGGGAGGTTGGACGAGCAGTACTTC; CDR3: CASKATGTGRLDEQYF
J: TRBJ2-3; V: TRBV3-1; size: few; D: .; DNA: TGTGCCAGCAGCCAAGAAGTTTCGGGCCTTAGCACAGATACGCAGTATTTT; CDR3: CASSQEVSGLSTDTQYF
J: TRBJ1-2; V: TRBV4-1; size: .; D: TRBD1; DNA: TGCGCCAGCAGCCCCCAGGAGACAGGGCCTTATGGCTACACCTTC; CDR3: CASSPQETGPYGYTF
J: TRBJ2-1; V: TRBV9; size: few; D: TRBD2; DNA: TGTGCCAGCAGCGTAGGCGGGAGCGTCCGCAATGAGCAGTTCTTC; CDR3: CASSVGGSVRNEQFF
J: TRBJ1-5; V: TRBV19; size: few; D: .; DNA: TGTGCCAGTAGTATTAGGTCTAAACAGCCCCAGCATTTT; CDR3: CASSIRSKQPQHF
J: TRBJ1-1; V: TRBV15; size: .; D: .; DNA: TGTGCCACCAGCAGCGGGGTCTTGAACACTGAAGCTTTCTTT; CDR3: CATSSGVLNTEAFF
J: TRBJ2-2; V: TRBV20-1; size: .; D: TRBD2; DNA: TGCAGTGCTAGATCCGGGACTACCCACACCGGGGGGCTGTTTTTT; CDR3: CSARSGTTHTGGLFF
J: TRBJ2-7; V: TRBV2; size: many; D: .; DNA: TGTGCCAGCAGAATTTCGGGAGAGCAGTACTTC; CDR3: CASRISGEQYF
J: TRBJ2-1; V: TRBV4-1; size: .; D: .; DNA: TGCGCCAGCAGCCAAGACCCCAGGGAGTCTCTTAACAATGAGCAGTTCTTC; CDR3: CASSQDPRESLNNEQFF
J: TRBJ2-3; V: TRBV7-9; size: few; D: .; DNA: TGTGCCAGCGCCATAGCCGGAGATACGCAGTATTTT; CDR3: CASAIAGDTQYF
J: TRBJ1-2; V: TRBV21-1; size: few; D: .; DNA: TGTGCCAGCAGGGACAGGGGGGGGGCTGGCTACACCTTC; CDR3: CASRDRGGAGYTF
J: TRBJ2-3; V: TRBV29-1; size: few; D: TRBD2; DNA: TGCAGCGCTAAAGCGGGGGCCACAGATACGCAGTATTTT; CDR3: CSAKAGATDTQYF
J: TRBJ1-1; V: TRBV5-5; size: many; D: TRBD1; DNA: TGTGCCAGCAGCCCCGGGACAGGGGCGATGAGGACTGAAGCTTTCTTT; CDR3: CASSPGTGAMRTEAFF
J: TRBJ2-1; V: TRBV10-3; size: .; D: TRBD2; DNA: TGTGCCATCAACCGCGCTAGCGGGAGTACCTACAATGAGCAGTTCTTC; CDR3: CAINRASGSTYNEQFF
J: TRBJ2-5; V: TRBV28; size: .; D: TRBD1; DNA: TGTGCCAGCAGTTCCGGGACAGATAACTCCTATGAAGAGACCCAGTACTTC; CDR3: CASSSGTDNSYEETQYF
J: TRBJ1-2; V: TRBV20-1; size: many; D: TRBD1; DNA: TGCAGTGCTAGAGATGGGGACAGCTATGGCTACACCTTC; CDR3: CSARDGDSYGYTF
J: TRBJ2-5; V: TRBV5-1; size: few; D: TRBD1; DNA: TGCGCCAGCAGCCCCGGGACAGGTCGTCTTGCAGAGCAGTACTTC; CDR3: CASSPGTGRLAEQYF
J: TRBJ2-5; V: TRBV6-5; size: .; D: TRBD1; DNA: TGTGCCAGCAGTTACGACAGGGGCACTCGGGCAGAGCAGTACTTC; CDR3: CASSYDRGTRAEQYF
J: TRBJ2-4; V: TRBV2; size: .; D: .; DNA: TGTGCCAGCGACGGGGTCGCCAAAAACATTCAGTACTTC; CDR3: CASDGVAKNIQYF
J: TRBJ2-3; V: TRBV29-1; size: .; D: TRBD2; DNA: TGCAGCGTGGCTAGCGGGATTCTCGTCACAGATACGCAGTATTTT; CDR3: CSVASGILVTDTQYF
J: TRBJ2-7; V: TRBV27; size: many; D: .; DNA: TGTGCCAGCAGTACGAGAAATAAGAGTCCCTACGAGCAGTACTTC; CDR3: CASSTRNKSPYEQYF
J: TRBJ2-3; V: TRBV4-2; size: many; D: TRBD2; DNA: TGTGCCAGCAGCCCCTCTCCGGGACTAGCGGGGTCCGGTTCCTTCACAGATACGCAGTATTTT; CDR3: CASSPSPGLAGSGSFTDTQYF
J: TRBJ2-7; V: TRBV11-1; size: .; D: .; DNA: TGTGCCAGCAGCCACGCCCAGGGTTCTCACACCTACGAGCAGTACTTC; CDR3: CASSHAQGSHTYEQYF
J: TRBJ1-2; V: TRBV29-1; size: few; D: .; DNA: TGCAGCGTCTATCAGGGCTCCTATGGCTACACCTTC; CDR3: CSVYQGSYGYTF
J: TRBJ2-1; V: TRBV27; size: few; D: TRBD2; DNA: TGTGCCAGCACCCCCCTAGCGGGGGGGCCCTCCCTCAATGAGCAGTTCTTC; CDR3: CASTPLAGGPSLNEQFF
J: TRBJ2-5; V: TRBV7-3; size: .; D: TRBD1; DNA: TGTGCCAGCGGAACAGGGGGCAATGAGCAGTACTTC; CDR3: CASGTGGNEQYF
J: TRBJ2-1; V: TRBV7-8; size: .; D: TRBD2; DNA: TGTGCCAGCAGCTTTTATGCTAGCGGGAGTGTAGACAACAATGAGCAGTTCTTC; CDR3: CASSFYASGSVDNNEQFF
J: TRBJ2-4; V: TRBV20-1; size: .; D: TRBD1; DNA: TGCAGTGCTAGAGTACTGACAGGGGGCTTTTTCATTCAGTACTTC; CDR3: CSARVLTGGFFIQYF
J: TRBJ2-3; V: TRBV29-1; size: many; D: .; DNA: TGCAGCGTTGACGGCGGCCTAAGCACAGATACGCAGTATTTT; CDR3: CSVDGGLSTDTQYF
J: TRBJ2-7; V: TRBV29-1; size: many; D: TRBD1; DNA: TGCAGCGTACGTCCCCGGACAGGTACCTACGAGCAGTACTTC; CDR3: CSVRPRTGTYEQYF
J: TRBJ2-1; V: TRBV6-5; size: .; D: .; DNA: TGTGCCAGCAGTTATTCCAGGGATGGCGATGAGCAGTTCTTC; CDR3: CASSYSRDGDEQFF